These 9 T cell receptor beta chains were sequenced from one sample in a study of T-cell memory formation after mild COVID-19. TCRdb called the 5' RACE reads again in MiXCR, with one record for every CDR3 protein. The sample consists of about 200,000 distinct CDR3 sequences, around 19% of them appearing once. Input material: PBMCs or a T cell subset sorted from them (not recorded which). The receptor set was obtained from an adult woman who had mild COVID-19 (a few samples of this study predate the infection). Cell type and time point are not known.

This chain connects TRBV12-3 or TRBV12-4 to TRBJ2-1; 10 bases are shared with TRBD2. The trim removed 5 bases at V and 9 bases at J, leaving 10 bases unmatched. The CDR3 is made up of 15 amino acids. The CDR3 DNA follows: TGTGCCAGCAGTGCTCTAGCGGGAGTTAGGAGTGAGCAGTTCTTC. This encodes CASSALAGVRSEQFF.

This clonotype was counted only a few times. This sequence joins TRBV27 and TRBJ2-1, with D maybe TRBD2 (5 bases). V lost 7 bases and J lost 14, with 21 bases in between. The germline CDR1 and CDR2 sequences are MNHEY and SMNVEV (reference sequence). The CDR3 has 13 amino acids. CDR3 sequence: CASTLPGTLREFF. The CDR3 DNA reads TGTGCCAGCACCCTACCGGGAACTCTAAGGGAGTTCTTC.

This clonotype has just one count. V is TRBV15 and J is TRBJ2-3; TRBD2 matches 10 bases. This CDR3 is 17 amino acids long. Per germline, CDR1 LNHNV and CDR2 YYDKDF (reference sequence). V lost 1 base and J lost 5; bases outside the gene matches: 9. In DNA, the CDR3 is TGTGCCACCAGCAGAGTTCCCCCTAGCGGGGGTGGAGATACGCAGTATTTT. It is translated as CATSRVPPSGGGDTQYF.

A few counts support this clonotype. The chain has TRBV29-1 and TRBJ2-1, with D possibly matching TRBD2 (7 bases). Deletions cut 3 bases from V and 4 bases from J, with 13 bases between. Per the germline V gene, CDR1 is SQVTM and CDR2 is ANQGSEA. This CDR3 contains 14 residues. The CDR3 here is CSVDSRGGYNEQFF. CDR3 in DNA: TGCAGCGTTGATAGTAGGGGGGGTTACAATGAGCAGTTCTTC.

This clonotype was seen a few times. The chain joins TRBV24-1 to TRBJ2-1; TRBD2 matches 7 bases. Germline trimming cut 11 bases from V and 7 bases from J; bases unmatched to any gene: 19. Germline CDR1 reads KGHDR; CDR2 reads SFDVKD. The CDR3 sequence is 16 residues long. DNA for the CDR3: TGTGCCATTATAAAGTCCCGGGACTACAGAATAAATGAGCAGTTCTTC. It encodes CAIIKSRDYRINEQFF.

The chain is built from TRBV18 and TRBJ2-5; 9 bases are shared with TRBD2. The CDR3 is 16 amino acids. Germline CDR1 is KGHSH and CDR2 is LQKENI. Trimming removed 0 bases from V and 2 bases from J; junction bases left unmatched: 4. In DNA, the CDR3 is TGTGCCAGCTCACCACCGGGACTAGCTAAGCAAGAGACCCAGTACTTC. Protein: CASSPPGLAKQETQYF.

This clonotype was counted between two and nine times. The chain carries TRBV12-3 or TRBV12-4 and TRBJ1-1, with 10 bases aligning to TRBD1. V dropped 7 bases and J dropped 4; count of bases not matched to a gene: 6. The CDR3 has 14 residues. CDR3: CASTTDRGPTEAFF. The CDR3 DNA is TGTGCCAGCACCACCGACAGGGGGCCCACTGAAGCTTTCTTT.

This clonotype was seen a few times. This chain's CDR3 is CASSSTGGGKGNQPQHF. CDR3 sequence (DNA): TGTGCCAGCAGCTCGACAGGGGGCGGAAAGGGCAATCAGCCCCAGCATTTT. This chain links TRBV5-6 with TRBJ1-5; 10 nucleotides align to TRBD1. CDR3 length: 17 amino acids. V lost 3 bases to trimming and J lost 2 bases; unmatched junction nucleotides: 8. Germline CDR1 is SGHDT and CDR2 is YYEEEE.

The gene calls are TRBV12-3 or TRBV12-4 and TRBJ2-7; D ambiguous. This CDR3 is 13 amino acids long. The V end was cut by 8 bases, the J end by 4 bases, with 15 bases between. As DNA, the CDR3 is TGTGCCAGCGCCGGGCGGCCGATTTACGAGCAGTACTTC. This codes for CASAGRPIYEQYF.